The clone carrying this T cell receptor beta chain was seen at least ten times. This specimen comes from a study of early T cells in non-severe SARS-CoV-2 infection. TCRdb recomputed calls from the 5' RACE reads with MiXCR, one row per CDR3 protein. The sample carries 40,000 or so distinct CDR3 sequences, 5.5% to 6.5% recorded once. CDR1 and CDR2 (germline): SQVTM, ANQGSEA. The CDR3 is made up of 13 amino acids. With 5 bases removed from V and 4 bases from J, the gap between germline ends came to 12 bases. The receptor's source is an adult who was a healthcare worker with PCR-confirmed SARS-CoV-2 infection or an uninfected control (not recorded which). Sequenced: whole blood. The rearrangement joins TRBV29-1 to TRBJ2-1; D may be TRBD2 (6 bases). The chain's CDR3 is CSVRAGLYNEQFF. The CDR3 DNA is TGCAGCGTTCGGGCGGGGTTGTACAATGAGCAGTTCTTC.